This paragraph reports one T cell receptor (beta chain). In the study's own analysis: Quantification of nucleated cells was approximated via reference gene primer amplification. Clones were sequenced by immunoSEQ multiplex PCR, and TCRdb holds only the in-frame ones, with some missing. V, J and clone size were drawn from that table, and D and trimming were deduced from the DNA. This sample carries some 120,000 clones, around 83% of them seen once, and the ten largest clones take approximately 1.5%. Germline V gene sequence: CDR1 SGHTA, CDR2 FQGNSA. V lost 5 bases and J lost 3; bases outside the gene matches: 4. The CDR3 is 13 residues long. This specimen belongs to a study of blood T cell repertoires in COVID-19. Study-level information: Acute and convalescent COVID-19 specimens originated in the United States, Italy and Spain. The cDNA or gDNA used as material had been derived from T cells, B-cell-depleted T cells, or PBMCs.

The genes are TRBV7-2 and TRBJ2-7, with 7 bases that match TRBD1. Sequencing input: peripheral blood. This TCR derives from a middle-aged man with acute or convalescent COVID-19. The CDR3 protein is CASSKPGGYEQYF. CDR3 in DNA: TGTGCCAGCAGCAAACCAGGGGGCTACGAGCAGTACTTC.